This T cell receptor beta chain came from a study of blood T cells in healthy people across ages. General study points: Investigators viewed diversity estimates from one million T cells as underestimates, the study reported.

This clonotype showed up just a few times. Antigen unknown. Sample-barcoded 5' priming and a J-beta primer mix drove a second PCR of roughly 6 to 12 cycles. TCRdb reprocessed the 5' RACE reads with MiXCR, giving one entry per CDR3 protein. The repertoire has about 840,000 distinct CDR3 sequences, almost 30% of them found once; the top ten carry 10%. These same records also appear under a second study, on T cells of mothers and their children. From that paper: Sequencing returned over 9 million TCR beta CDR3 reads per mother and several million per child. Related mother-child pairs shared marginally more repertoire than unrelated pairs, though not significantly.

Sequencing input: blood. The clonotype was recovered from a middle-aged woman in good health.

The CDR3 DNA sequence: TGTGCCAGCAGTCGCTACCGGGACATGAACACTGAAGCTTTCTTT. Its translation is CASSRYRDMNTEAFF. The chain uses TRBV12-3 or TRBV12-4 and TRBJ1-1, with a weak D call TRBD1 (6 bases). The CDR3 spans 15 residues. Trimming cost V 5 bases and J 0 bases, with 13 bases left between them.